These 27 T cell receptor beta chains were all obtained from the same sample, sequenced in a study of T-cell memory formation after mild COVID-19. TCRdb re-analysed the 5' RACE reads in MiXCR, keeping a single row per CDR3 protein. The data contain under 250,000 distinct CDR3 sequences, 15% of them singletons. The sample consisted of PBMCs or a T cell subset sorted from them (not recorded which). The receptors come from an adult woman who had mild COVID-19 (a few samples of this study predate the infection). Cell type and time point are not known.

The chain couples TRBV9 to TRBJ1-5; 7 positions agree with TRBD1. The CDR3 spans 14 residues. V shed 3 bases and J 4 bases; nucleotides not matched to a gene: 4. Germline V CDR1 and CDR2: SGDLS, YYNGEE. In nucleotides, the CDR3 is TGTGCCAGCAGCGACACAGGGGCGAATCAGCCCCAGCATTTT. This encodes CASSDTGANQPQHF.

CDR3 region: CSPWDRRYNEKLFF. Written as DNA, the CDR3 is TGCAGTCCTTGGGACAGGCGATATAATGAAAAACTGTTTTTT. The rearrangement links TRBV20-1 to TRBJ1-4, with 8 bases lining up with TRBD1. CDR3 length: 14 amino acids. V lost 8 bases and J lost 4; bases outside the gene matches: 9. From germline, CDR1 is DFQATT and CDR2 SNEGSKA (reference sequence).

This clonotype was detected only a few times. V is TRBV2 and J is TRBJ1-1; 12 bases are shared with TRBD1. The CDR3 is 17 amino acids. Trimming took 6 bases from V and 6 from J; bases not matched to a gene: 14. Germline V gene lookup returns CDR1 SNHLY and CDR2 FYNNEI. CDR3 in amino acids: CASRRGTGGKKGSEAFF. The CDR3 DNA sequence: TGTGCCAGCAGACGCGGGACAGGGGGCAAAAAAGGGTCTGAAGCTTTCTTT. Combining the CDR3 with reference TRBV2 and TRBJ1-1 gives the whole variable domain EPEVTQTPSHQVTQMGQEVILRCVPISNHLYFYWYRQILGQKVEFLVSFYNNEISEKSEIFDDQFSVERPDGSNFTLKIRSTKLEDSAMYFCASRRGTGGKKGSEAFFGQGTRLTVV.

This clonotype has a handful of counts. V and J are TRBV12-3 or TRBV12-4 and TRBJ1-1, with TRBD1 matching 7 bases. CDR3 length: 14 residues. The junction had 5 bases not matched to a gene; V was cut back by 6 bases and J by 1 base. CDR3 residues: CASSKWTGNTEAFF. The CDR3 nucleotides are TGTGCCAGCAGCAAATGGACAGGGAACACTGAAGCTTTCTTT.

This clonotype has a count of ten or more. The chain combines TRBV5-6 with TRBJ2-7; 8 positions match TRBD2. The length of the CDR3 is 16 residues. The germline V gene encodes CDR1 SGHDT and CDR2 YYEEEE. J lost 3 bases, V lost 4 bases, and 12 bases had no gene match. CDR3 loop: CASSPLVASGFYEQYF. The DNA for the CDR3 is TGTGCCAGCAGCCCCCTGGTGGCTAGCGGGTTCTACGAGCAGTACTTC.

The table lists this clonotype with a few counts. The chain uses TRBV4-1 and TRBJ1-2; D remains ambiguous. Trimming pared 3 bases from V and 2 bases from J, leaving 13 bases between. Per the germline V gene, CDR1 is MGHRA and CDR2 is YSYEKL. This CDR3 is built from 15 residues. The CDR3 region is CASSHPGRANYGYTF. The CDR3 DNA follows: TGCGCCAGCAGCCACCCAGGCCGAGCCAACTATGGCTACACCTTC.

The chain carries TRBV10-3 and TRBJ1-1; 7 bases match TRBD1. V lost 8 bases, J lost 6 bases, and 9 bases stayed unmatched. There are 13 residues in the CDR3. Germline V gene sequence: CDR1 ENHRY, CDR2 SYGVKD. The DNA for the CDR3 is TGTGCCATCCGGCCGTGGACAGGCCCTGAAGCTTTCTTT. Its protein product is CAIRPWTGPEAFF.

The genes are TRBV4-1 and TRBJ2-7, with D unresolved. The CDR3 sequence is 14 residues long. V was clipped by 1 base and J by 4 bases, with 11 bases between them. Germline V lookup: CDR1 MGHRA, CDR2 YSYEKL. The CDR3: CASSQGSTLYEQYF. DNA of the CDR3: TGCGCCAGCAGCCAAGGATCCACTCTGTACGAGCAGTACTTC.

This clonotype was recorded a few times. The rearrangement uses TRBV6-6 and TRBJ2-5; 7 bases map to TRBD1. The V and J ends lost 2 bases and 5 bases, in that order; junction bases with no gene match: 8. CDR3 size: 15 residues. Germline V gene data show CDR1 as MNHNY and CDR2 as SVGAGI (reference sequence). The CDR3 DNA reads as TGTGCCAGCAGTTACGGATCAGGGGGTCGGGAGACCCAGTACTTC. It yields the protein CASSYGSGGRETQYF.

The sample holds a few counts of this clonotype. This chain connects TRBV11-3 to TRBJ2-1; no clear D gene. Germline V lookup: CDR1 SGHNT, CDR2 YENEEA. The CDR3 totals 15 residues. V was cut by 3 bases and J by 1 base, with 10 bases left in between. The CDR3 nucleotides are TGTGCCAGCAGCTTGGGCCGGTCTTCCTACAATGAGCAGTTCTTC. Protein: CASSLGRSSYNEQFF.

Ten or more counts support this clonotype. The chain uses TRBV24-1 and TRBJ2-1, with TRBD1 matching 8 bases. J lost 0 bases, V lost 3 bases, and 3 bases had no gene match. The CDR3 spans 16 residues. Germline V gene lookup returns CDR1 KGHDR and CDR2 SFDVKD. This CDR3 reads CATSDTGTGSYNEQFF. The CDR3 DNA reads TGTGCCACCAGTGATACCGGGACAGGCTCCTACAATGAGCAGTTCTTC.

This clonotype was counted a few times. V usage is TRBV15 and J usage is TRBJ1-1, with TRBD1 as a possible D gene (5 bases). The CDR3 has 15 residues. Per the germline V gene, CDR1 is LNHNV and CDR2 is YYDKDF (reference sequence). Trimming took 0 bases from V and 6 from J, leaving 14 bases between them. CDR3 DNA: TGTGCCACCAGCAGAGATCTGGGGGGGATGTCTGAAGCTTTCTTT. It translates to CATSRDLGGMSEAFF. Full variable domain (remainder filled in from reference TRBV15 and TRBJ1-1): DAMVIQNPRYQVTQFGKPVTLSCSQTLNHNVMYWYQQKSSQAPKLLFHYYDKDFNNEADTPDNFQSRRPNTSFCFLDIRSPGLGDTAMYLCATSRDLGGMSEAFFGQGTRLTVV.

This clonotype was seen only a few times. The CDR3 sequence is CASSYGTSGAEAFF. The CDR3 DNA is TGTGCCAGCAGCTATGGGACGTCAGGGGCTGAAGCTTTCTTT. The chain employs TRBV7-9 and TRBJ1-1; the D gene is possibly TRBD1 (6 bases). Germline V CDR1 and CDR2: SEHNR, FQNEAQ (reference sequence). CDR3 length: 14 residues. The ends were cut back, 4 bases at V and 6 bases at J, with 15 bases in the middle.

This clonotype was recorded at least ten times. The chain carries TRBV15 and TRBJ2-1; 11 bases line up with TRBD2. This CDR3 comprises 16 residues. The trim removed 0 bases at V and 6 bases at J, leaving 4 bases unmatched. Germline V gene sequence: CDR1 LNHNV, CDR2 YYDKDF (reference sequence). The CDR3 sequence is CATSRDPGTSGNEQFF. Written as DNA, the CDR3 is TGTGCCACCAGCAGAGATCCTGGGACTAGCGGCAATGAGCAGTTCTTC. Supplemented by reference TRBV15 and TRBJ2-1, the full variable domain reads DAMVIQNPRYQVTQFGKPVTLSCSQTLNHNVMYWYQQKSSQAPKLLFHYYDKDFNNEADTPDNFQSRRPNTSFCFLDIRSPGLGDTAMYLCATSRDPGTSGNEQFFGPGTRLTVL.

This clonotype was found many times. This sequence joins TRBV6-1 and TRBJ2-3; 10 nucleotides agree with TRBD2. This CDR3 spans 17 amino acids. V lost 5 bases, J lost 2 bases, and 10 bases stayed unmatched. Germline lookup yields CDR1 MNHNS and CDR2 SASEGT. CDR3 coding DNA: TGTGCCAGCAGTCAGTATAGGACTAGCGGAAACACAGATACGCAGTATTTT. Amino acids: CASSQYRTSGNTDTQYF.

The rearrangement links TRBV6-1 to TRBJ2-1; D gene uncertain. V dropped 4 bases and J dropped 4 bases, with 8 bases sitting between them. The germline CDR1 and CDR2 sequences are MNHNS and SASEGT. The CDR3 has 13 residues. The CDR3: CASSVRGYNEQFF. CDR3 nucleotides: TGTGCCAGCAGTGTGAGAGGTTACAATGAGCAGTTCTTC.

The chain combines TRBV20-1 with TRBJ1-5; D is ambiguous. CDR3 length: 13 amino acids. Per the germline V gene, CDR1 is DFQATT and CDR2 is SNEGSKA (reference sequence). V was shortened by 5 bases and J by 9 bases, with 17 bases between the two germline ends. The CDR3 spells CSALEGPLTPQHF. As DNA, the CDR3 is TGCAGTGCTCTCGAAGGACCCTTAACGCCCCAGCATTTT.

This clonotype was counted only a few times. The chain uses TRBV28 and TRBJ1-5; D not certain. Trimming pared 8 bases from V and 5 bases from J, leaving 10 bases between. Germline V gene lookup returns CDR1 MDHEN and CDR2 SYDVKM. The CDR3 totals 12 residues. DNA for the CDR3: TGTGCCAGCTGCTTAGCTGATCAGCCCCAGCATTTT. It translates to CASCLADQPQHF.

The chain employs TRBV3-1 and TRBJ2-1; no reliable D call. V shed 0 bases and J shed 15 bases, with 15 bases lying between them. The CDR3 length is 13 residues. Germline CDR1 LGHDT, CDR2 YNNKEL (reference sequence). The DNA for the CDR3 is TGTGCCAGCAGCCAAGACAAGGCCGGGCTTGGGTTCTTC. This encodes CASSQDKAGLGFF.

A few counts support this clonotype. The chain carries TRBV6-5 and TRBJ1-2; TRBD1 agrees at 10 bases. The germline gives CDR1 MNHEY, CDR2 SVGAGI. The CDR3 is 17 amino acids. V trimming: 7 bases; J trimming: 3 bases; junction bases outside the gene matches: 14. The CDR3 nucleotides are TGTGCCAGCACTCCATCGGGACAGGGGTCTGGAGACTATGGCTACACCTTC. Protein sequence: CASTPSGQGSGDYGYTF.

This chain uses TRBV2 with TRBJ2-3, with 7 bases lining up with TRBD2. CDR3 length: 14 amino acids. Unmatched junction bases numbered 5, after V lost 7 bases and J lost 1 base. CDR1 and CDR2 from the germline V gene are SNHLY and FYNNEI. The CDR3 sequence: CASTAGGGTDTQYF. Here the CDR3 DNA reads TGTGCCAGCACCGCTGGGGGGGGCACAGATACGCAGTATTTT.

V gene TRBV6-1 combines with J gene TRBJ2-7; 9 bases fit TRBD1. This CDR3 contains 12 residues. V shed 8 bases, J shed 2 bases, and the junction held 1 base outside the gene matches. Germline CDR1 is MNHNS and CDR2 is SASEGT. The CDR3 coding sequence is TGTGCCAGCCGGGACAGGGCCTACGAGCAGTACTTC. The encoded protein is CASRDRAYEQYF.

This clonotype came up a few times. This chain links TRBV3-1 with TRBJ1-1; possibly TRBD1 for D (6 bases). The CDR3 has 15 amino acids. CDR1 is LGHDT, CDR2 YNNKEL, per germline (reference sequence). The ends were cut back, 0 bases at V and 1 base at J, with 9 bases in the middle. CDR3 DNA sequence: TGTGCCAGCAGCCAAGAGTTCAGGGGGAACACTGAAGCTTTCTTT. This sequence encodes CASSQEFRGNTEAFF.

The CDR3 here is CASRRSGAVIETQYF. The CDR3 nucleotides are TGTGCCAGTAGGCGATCCGGGGCAGTAATCGAGACCCAGTACTTC. The chain couples TRBV19 to TRBJ2-5; D assignment may be TRBD1 or TRBD2 (5 bases each). Trimming removed 6 bases at V and 5 bases at J, with 19 bases between. The CDR3 is 15 amino acids. The germline CDR1 and CDR2 sequences are LNHDA and SQIVND (reference sequence). Using reference TRBV19 and TRBJ2-5 for the parts outside the CDR3, the full variable domain is DGGITQSPKYLFRKEGQNVTLSCEQNLNHDAMYWYRQDPGQGLRLIYYSQIVNDFQKGDIAEGYSVSREKKESFPLTVTSAQKNPTAFYLCASRRSGAVIETQYFGPGTRLLVL.

The table lists this clonotype with a few counts. This chain uses TRBV20-1 with TRBJ1-2; 9 bases match TRBD1. Trimming removed 1 base from V and 0 bases from J; junction bases left unmatched: 9. Germline CDR1 and CDR2: DFQATT and SNEGSKA (reference sequence). The length of the CDR3 is 17 residues. CDR3 in DNA: TGCAGTGCTAGAGTCGGGACAGGGCCTGTCGCTAACTATGGCTACACCTTC. Translation: CSARVGTGPVANYGYTF.

This chain links TRBV6-2 or TRBV6-3 with TRBJ1-4; 9 bases match TRBD1. V was pared by 5 bases and J by 7 bases, with 11 bases of the junction left unmatched. Per germline, CDR1 MNHEY and CDR2 SVGEGT. The CDR3 totals 16 residues. The CDR3 DNA reads as TGTGCCAGCAGTACCCAACAGGGGGCGCGAGGTGAAAAACTGTTTTTT. Residues: CASSTQQGARGEKLFF.

This clonotype was seen only a few times. The rearrangement links TRBV11-2 to TRBJ2-5; 7 bases are shared with TRBD2. Germline loops: CDR1 SGHAT, CDR2 FQNNGV. This CDR3 comprises 16 residues. V shed 8 bases and J 3 bases; nucleotides not matched to a gene: 15. The CDR3 loop is CASASTRRGLKETQYF. The CDR3 nucleotides read TGTGCCAGCGCCTCCACTCGGCGGGGGTTAAAAGAGACCCAGTACTTC.